Each of the 27 T cell receptor beta chains below was sequenced from the same sample in a study of T cell responses to AZD1222 COVID-19 vaccine. Method: immunoSEQ multiplex PCR; TCRdb's copy keeps in-frame clones and lacks some. The data contain 150,000 to 200,000 clones, 88% of them singletons. Sequences were derived from peripheral blood, sampled 28 days after the second AZD1222 dose. The source is an adult who received the AZD1222 COVID-19 vaccine.

The rearrangement links TRBV19 to TRBJ2-2; 9 bases line up with TRBD2. The CDR3 sequence is 14 residues long. V trimming: 4 bases; J trimming: 6 bases; junction bases outside the gene matches: 3. From germline, CDR1 is LNHDA and CDR2 SQIVND (reference sequence). This CDR3 is CASSTLAGAGELFF. DNA for the CDR3: TGTGCCAGTAGTACCTTAGCGGGAGCCGGGGAGCTGTTTTTT.

The CDR3 DNA reads TGTGCCACCAGTTTGGATGGCGGACCCTACGAGCAGTACTTC. This translates into CATSLDGGPYEQYF. The gene calls are TRBV24-1 and TRBJ2-7; D gene uncertain. CDR3 length equals 14 residues. The V end was cut by 6 bases, the J end by 2 bases, with 13 bases between. Germline V lookup: CDR1 KGHDR, CDR2 SFDVKD.

J is TRBJ1-4 and V is TRBV4-1; D ambiguous. The germline V gene encodes CDR1 MGHRA and CDR2 YSYEKL. This CDR3 spans 15 amino acids. V was trimmed by 4 bases and J by 7 bases, leaving 16 bases between them. The CDR3 protein is CASSPPRWDLEKLFF. In DNA form, the CDR3 reads TGCGCCAGCAGCCCTCCCCGGTGGGATCTTGAAAAACTGTTTTTT.

The rearrangement uses TRBV28 and TRBJ2-7; 14 nucleotides match TRBD2. The CDR3 totals 18 residues. In germline, CDR1 is MDHEN, CDR2 SYDVKM. J gave up 7 bases and V 5 bases, and 16 bases lay outside the gene matches. The CDR3 nucleotides read TGTGCCAGCAGTCTTTGGACCGGGACTAGCGGGAGAGTGGGGGAGCAGTACTTC. As protein: CASSLWTGTSGRVGEQYF.

The chain is built from TRBV29-1 and TRBJ2-3; 9 bases map to TRBD1. Trimming at V came to 3 bases and at J to 0 bases, leaving 1 base not matched to a gene. The CDR3 loop spans 14 amino acids. In germline, CDR1 is SQVTM, CDR2 ANQGSEA. CDR3 nucleotides: TGCAGCGTTGAGGGACAGGGCAGCACAGATACGCAGTATTTT. This codes for CSVEGQGSTDTQYF.

The CDR3 DNA sequence: TGCGCCAGCAGCTTGGCGGGGTTAGAAAAACTGTTTTTT. It specifies CASSLAGLEKLFF. The chain combines TRBV5-1 with TRBJ1-4; D gene uncertain. The V gene lost 0 bases and the J gene lost 8 bases, with 8 bases spanning the gap. The CDR3 length is 13 residues. CDR1 is SGHRS and CDR2 is YFSETQ in the germline V gene. The variable domain in full, completed from reference TRBV5-1 and TRBJ1-4, reads KAGVTQTPRYLIKTRGQQVTLSCSPISGHRSVSWYQQTPGQGLQFLFEYFSETQRNKGNFPGRFSGRQFSNSRSEMNVSTLELGDSALYLCASSLAGLEKLFFGSGTQLSVL.

In its sample, this clone was seen once. The chain links TRBV28 to TRBJ2-7, with TRBD2 matching over 8 bases. The CDR3 length is 17 residues. Per germline, CDR1 MDHEN and CDR2 SYDVKM. V trimming: 5 bases; J trimming: 2 bases; junction bases outside the gene matches: 14. CDR3 loop: CASSAWVVAGSTYEQYF. The CDR3 DNA reads TGTGCCAGCAGTGCATGGGTAGTAGCGGGATCGACCTACGAGCAGTACTTC.

The rearrangement uses TRBV4-1 and TRBJ2-2, with 9 bases fitting TRBD2. The CDR3 contains 17 residues. From germline, CDR1 is MGHRA and CDR2 YSYEKL. J was trimmed by 8 bases and V by 1 base; bases with no gene match: 11. The CDR3 DNA reads TGCGCCAGCAGCCAAGTTTTCGCGGGAGGGTCGATTGGGGAGCTGTTTTTT. Protein product: CASSQVFAGGSIGELFF.

The rearrangement links TRBV25-1 to TRBJ2-1; 10 bases fit TRBD2. Trimming cost V 7 bases and J 5 bases; bases outside gene matches: 5. In germline, CDR1 is MGHDK, CDR2 SYGVNS. The CDR3 extends over 14 amino acids. CDR3 nucleotides: TGTGCCAGCATGCCAAGCGGGAGGGACAATGAGCAGTTCTTC. This sequence encodes CASMPSGRDNEQFF.

The rearrangement links TRBV28 to TRBJ1-5; TRBD1 is a possible D gene (5 bases). Between the trimmed V and J ends, which lost 4 bases and 4 bases, there was a span of 14 bases. Per germline, CDR1 MDHEN and CDR2 SYDVKM. The CDR3 runs 15 residues. DNA for the CDR3: TGTGCCAGCAGTTCACGGGGCGGGATTAATCAGCCCCAGCATTTT. Translation: CASSSRGGINQPQHF. Filled out from reference TRBV28 and TRBJ1-5, the complete variable domain reads DVKVTQSSRYLVKRTGEKVFLECVQDMDHENMFWYRQDPGLGLRLIYFSYDVKMKEKGDIPEGYSVSREKKERFSLILESASTNQTSMYLCASSSRGGINQPQHFGDGTRLSIL.

V usage is TRBV15 and J usage is TRBJ2-3, with 15 bases matching TRBD2. The V segment lost 0 bases and the J segment 0 bases; nucleotides outside the gene matches: 7. The CDR3 runs to 20 residues. Germline V gene sequence: CDR1 LNHNV, CDR2 YYDKDF (reference sequence). The CDR3 sequence is CATSRDSGTSGRYSTDTQYF. In DNA, the CDR3 is TGTGCCACCAGCAGAGATAGCGGGACTAGCGGGAGGTATAGCACAGATACGCAGTATTTT.

The chain is built from TRBV27 and TRBJ2-7; D may be TRBD1 (5 bases). The CDR3 length is 16 residues. Trimming pared 3 bases from V and 6 bases from J, leaving 21 bases between. Germline V gene data show CDR1 as MNHEY and CDR2 as SMNVEV (reference sequence). As DNA, the CDR3 is TGTGCCAGCAGTTTCGGGTCAGGGTACCCACTCAGCGAGCAGTACTTC. Amino acids: CASSFGSGYPLSEQYF.

The genes are TRBV5-4 and TRBJ2-7; D tentatively fits TRBD1 or TRBD2 (5 bases each). Germline-derived CDR1 and CDR2 are SGHNT and YYREEE (reference sequence). The CDR3 length is 16 residues. V lost 6 bases to trimming and J lost 0 bases, with 19 bases between them. CDR3 coding DNA: TGTGCCAGCATCTGGTCCGAGGGGCCCGTCTCCTACGAGCAGTACTTC. It encodes CASIWSEGPVSYEQYF.

This chain links TRBV7-2 with TRBJ2-7; D is perhaps TRBD2 (7 bases). CDR1 is SGHTA, CDR2 FQGNSA, per germline. The CDR3 runs 14 residues. The V end lost 5 bases, the J end lost 1 base, and 12 bases lay between the germline ends. The CDR3 protein is CASSGGAGSYEQYF. Here the CDR3 DNA reads TGTGCCAGCAGCGGGGGGGCAGGGTCCTACGAGCAGTACTTC.

The V and J genes are TRBV4-3 and TRBJ2-7; TRBD1 is a possible D gene (7 bases). Per the germline V gene, CDR1 is LGHNA and CDR2 is YSLEER. This CDR3 has 15 residues. The V end was cut by 1 base, the J end by 0 bases, with 10 bases between. This CDR3 reads CASSQGGDSSYEQYF. The CDR3 bases are TGCGCCAGCAGCCAAGGGGGGGACAGCTCCTACGAGCAGTACTTC.

This clone was seen a single time. V gene TRBV19 combines with J gene TRBJ1-3; TRBD1 is a possible D gene (6 bases). CDR1 and CDR2 from the germline V gene are LNHDA and SQIVND (reference sequence). Trimming left V 6 bases short and J 4 bases short, with 10 bases between. The CDR3 covers 13 residues. The CDR3 spells CASRGARGNTIYF. The DNA for the CDR3 is TGTGCCAGTAGGGGGGCGCGAGGAAACACCATATATTTT.

For this clone: Other DNA sequences in the sample encode the same CDR3. The chain employs TRBV5-1 and TRBJ2-1; no definite D call. The CDR3 is 15 residues long. V was cut by 0 bases and J by 0 bases, with 7 bases left in between. CDR1 is SGHRS and CDR2 is YFSETQ in the germline V gene. The CDR3 spells CASSLALSSYNEQFF. CDR3 nucleotides: TGCGCCAGCAGCTTGGCCTTAAGCTCCTACAATGAGCAGTTCTTC.

The CDR3 is CASSFGQNEKLFF. CDR3 nucleotide sequence: TGTGCCAGCAGTTTCGGACAAAATGAAAAACTGTTTTTT. This chain connects TRBV12-3 or TRBV12-4 to TRBJ1-4; the D gene is possibly TRBD1 (5 bases). CDR3 size: 13 residues. V was trimmed by 3 bases and J by 5 bases, leaving 7 bases between them.

Here the CDR3 DNA reads TGTGCCAGTAGGCGTATTGGAGCGGGTAGCTCCTACAATGAGCAGTTCTTC. This sequence encodes CASRRIGAGSSYNEQFF. J is TRBJ2-1 and V is TRBV19; tentatively, D is TRBD2 (6 bases). This CDR3 contains 17 residues. Germline-derived CDR1 and CDR2 are LNHDA and SQIVND (reference sequence). Trimming cost V 6 bases and J 0 bases, with 18 bases left between them.

In its sample, this clone was seen a few times. The DNA for the CDR3 is TGTGCCAGCAGCCAAGACGGGCAGGGGTCCCCCTACGAGCAGTACTTC. Translated: CASSQDGQGSPYEQYF. The chain combines TRBV4-2 with TRBJ2-7, with D possibly matching TRBD1 (6 bases). Germline V gene lookup returns CDR1 LGHNA and CDR2 YNFKEQ. The CDR3 is 16 amino acids. Trimming removed 0 bases from V and 2 bases from J, with 14 bases in between.

The chain links TRBV30 to TRBJ1-3, with D hard to call. The CDR3 consists of 11 residues. Germline CDR1 and CDR2: GTSNPN and SVGIG (reference sequence). Trimming left V 3 bases short and J 4 bases short, with 4 bases between. CDR3 in DNA: TGTGCCTGGAGCCCCGGAAACACCATATATTTT. Translation: CAWSPGNTIYF.

The chain uses TRBV18 and TRBJ2-7, with 8 bases that match TRBD1. Germline CDR1 KGHSH, CDR2 LQKENI. Trimming cost V 4 bases and J 5 bases; bases outside gene matches: 10. The CDR3 has 15 amino acids. CDR3 nucleotide sequence: TGTGCCAGCTCACAAACCGGACAGGGTTGGGACGAGCAGTACTTC. This codes for CASSQTGQGWDEQYF.

A single count supports this clone. The rearrangement joins TRBV7-2 to TRBJ1-1, with D hard to call. The germline V gene encodes CDR1 SGHTA and CDR2 FQGNSA. The CDR3 loop spans 13 amino acids. V was pared by 2 bases and J by 4 bases, with 8 bases between. Written as DNA, the CDR3 is TGTGCCAGCAGCTTATTCGTTCCCACTGAAGCTTTCTTT. It is translated as CASSLFVPTEAFF.

This clone was counted between two and nine times. The sample carries other DNA sequences with the same CDR3. The rearrangement joins TRBV7-8 to TRBJ1-1; unclear D gene. This CDR3 contains 13 residues. Trimming took 5 bases from V and 0 from J, leaving 7 bases between them. From germline, CDR1 is SGHVS and CDR2 FQNEAQ. The CDR3 coding sequence is TGTGCCAGCAGCCCTAGATTGAACACTGAAGCTTTCTTT. Residues: CASSPRLNTEAFF. The full variable domain, in which reference TRBV7-8 and TRBJ1-1 provide the parts outside the CDR3, is GAGVSQSPRYKVAKRGQDVALRCDPISGHVSLFWYQQALGQGPEFLTYFQNEAQLDKSGLPSDRFFAERPEGSVSTLKIQRTQQEDSAVYLCASSPRLNTEAFFGQGTRLTVV.

The J gene is TRBJ2-2, the V gene TRBV7-8; no definite D call. The CDR3 spans 16 residues. Trimming took 1 base from V and 1 from J, leaving 10 bases between them. Per the germline V gene, CDR1 is SGHVS and CDR2 is FQNEAQ. CDR3 nucleotides: TGTGCCAGCAGCTTAGGGGCAGGCTTGAACACCGGGGAGCTGTTTTTT. It translates to CASSLGAGLNTGELFF.

This sequence joins TRBV2 and TRBJ2-1; no reliable D call. The CDR3 runs 12 residues. V gave up 8 bases and J gave up 8 bases, with 13 bases separating them. The germline gives CDR1 SNHLY, CDR2 FYNNEI. The CDR3 spells CASAQMAHEQFF. As DNA, the CDR3 is TGTGCCAGCGCCCAGATGGCCCATGAGCAGTTCTTC.

The J gene is TRBJ1-5, the V gene TRBV6-2 or TRBV6-3; 7 bases match TRBD1. CDR1 is MNHEY, CDR2 SVGEGT, per germline. This CDR3 contains 14 residues. The J segment lost 4 bases and the V segment lost 6 bases, leaving 6 bases of the junction unmatched. The CDR3 spells CASSGGTENQPQHF. Here the CDR3 DNA reads TGTGCCAGCAGCGGCGGGACAGAGAATCAGCCCCAGCATTTT.